Shown below are 21 T cell receptor beta chains from a single sample sequenced in a study of shared clonotypes between healthy human individuals. Only in-frame clones appear in the TCRdb table, and some are missing; sequencing was by immunoSEQ multiplex PCR. Of roughly 500,000 clones in the sample, around four fifths are singletons; the top ten hold about 11%. Input material: PBMCs. The source is a middle-aged woman in good health. Some clones in this sample may be carry-over from other donors' samples.

The chain recombines TRBV6-4 with TRBJ2-3; 8 bases map to TRBD2. CDR3 length: 16 amino acids. Trimming removed 4 bases from V and 5 bases from J; junction bases left unmatched: 11. CDR1 is MRHNA and CDR2 is SNTAGT in the germline V gene. CDR3 nucleotides: TGTGCCAGCAGTGTTCAGGGATTGGCGGGGGGAGATACGCAGTATTTT. This encodes CASSVQGLAGGDTQYF.

The CDR3 reads CASSVFDQETQYF. The CDR3 region has the DNA TGTGCCAGCAGCGTATTTGACCAAGAGACCCAGTACTTC. The gene calls are TRBV9 and TRBJ2-5; D is ambiguous. CDR1 is SGDLS and CDR2 is YYNGEE in the germline V gene. The CDR3 contains 13 residues. The germline V and J ends were trimmed by 1 base and 0 bases, with 4 bases remaining between them.

A few counts support this clone. CDR3 sequence: CASSARDRRPNYGYTF. In DNA form, the CDR3 reads TGTGCCAGCAGTGCCCGGGACAGGAGACCTAACTATGGCTACACCTTC. This sequence joins TRBV6-1 and TRBJ1-2, with 8 bases that match TRBD1. Germline-derived CDR1 and CDR2 are MNHNS and SASEGT. This CDR3 comprises 16 residues. V shed 4 bases, J shed 0 bases, and the junction held 7 bases outside the gene matches.

The rearrangement links TRBV13 to TRBJ2-7; 9 nucleotides agree with TRBD1. V lost 3 bases to trimming and J lost 0 bases; unmatched junction nucleotides: 6. The CDR3 extends over 16 amino acids. Germline values: CDR1 PRHDT, CDR2 FYEKMQ (reference sequence). The CDR3 bases are TGTGCCAGCAGCTTGGACAGGGGCCCTAGCTCCTACGAGCAGTACTTC. Its translation: CASSLDRGPSSYEQYF.

This clone was observed a few times. V is TRBV29-1 and J is TRBJ2-7, with 9 bases fitting TRBD1. Germline V gene sequence: CDR1 SQVTM, CDR2 ANQGSEA. The CDR3 length is 14 residues. V lost 7 bases, J lost 2 bases, and 9 bases stayed unmatched. The CDR3 nucleotides are TGCAGCGCCGGGCGGAGACAGGGGGCCTACGAGCAGTACTTC. Its protein is CSAGRRQGAYEQYF.

This chain connects TRBV27 to TRBJ2-7; a weak D match, TRBD1 (5 bases). Trimming pared 8 bases from V and 0 bases from J, leaving 11 bases between. This CDR3 is built from 13 residues. Germline CDR1 and CDR2: MNHEY and SMNVEV (reference sequence). In nucleotides, the CDR3 is TGTGCCAGCGCGAGGACACACTCCTACGAGCAGTACTTC. Encoded protein: CASARTHSYEQYF.

The chain employs TRBV18 and TRBJ2-1; TRBD2 aligns across 9 bases. Trimming cost V 3 bases and J 3 bases; bases outside gene matches: 3. The CDR3 has 15 amino acids. Germline assignment: CDR1 KGHSH and CDR2 LQKENI. The chain's CDR3 is CASSPSGSLYNEQFF. The CDR3 DNA reads as TGTGCCAGCTCACCTAGCGGGAGCCTCTACAATGAGCAGTTCTTC.

This sequence joins TRBV6-5 and TRBJ2-2; 10 bases match TRBD2. Germline lookup yields CDR1 MNHEY and CDR2 SVGAGI. Germline trimming cut 4 bases from V and 4 bases from J; bases unmatched to any gene: 6. This CDR3 spans 16 amino acids. DNA of the CDR3: TGTGCCAGCAGTTTTAGCGGGAGGAGGGGCACCGGGGAGCTGTTTTTT. Amino acid sequence: CASSFSGRRGTGELFF.

This clone appeared a few times. The V gene is TRBV2, the J gene TRBJ2-2; TRBD2 aligns across 7 bases. The CDR3 runs 15 residues. Trimming at V came to 6 bases and at J to 5 bases, leaving 9 bases not matched to a gene. Germline lookup yields CDR1 SNHLY and CDR2 FYNNEI. CDR3 region: CASRAGTIRTGELFF. In nucleotides, the CDR3 is TGTGCCAGCAGAGCCGGGACTATTAGGACCGGGGAGCTGTTTTTT.

Turning to this clone: This sample includes further DNA sequences coding for the same CDR3. CDR3: CASRTGASYEQYF. The CDR3 nucleotides read TGTGCCAGCAGGACAGGGGCTAGCTACGAGCAGTACTTC. The J gene is TRBJ2-7, the V gene TRBV28, with 8 bases aligning to TRBD1. The CDR3 is made up of 13 amino acids. The V segment lost 6 bases and the J segment 3 bases; nucleotides outside the gene matches: 4. Germline values: CDR1 MDHEN, CDR2 SYDVKM.

This clone has a single count. The junction differs from germline at one of its ends, possibly a read error. The chain recombines TRBV29-1 with TRBJ1-5; tentatively, D is TRBD1 (6 bases). This CDR3 contains 13 residues. Germline V gives CDR1 SQVTM, CDR2 ANQGSEA. CDR3 protein: CSVEGTQEEPQHF. In DNA form, the CDR3 reads TGCAGCGTGGAAGGGACACAGGAAGAGCCCCAGCATTTT.

For this clone: Other DNA sequences within the sample encode an identical CDR3. This rearrangement joins TRBV6-1 to TRBJ2-7; D possibly corresponds to TRBD2 (6 bases). Germline CDR1 and CDR2: MNHNS and SASEGT. The germline V and J ends were trimmed by 2 bases and 5 bases, with 7 bases remaining between them. The CDR3 consists of 12 residues. In DNA, the CDR3 is TGTGCCAGCAGTGAAAGGAGGGACGAGCAGTACTTC. Its protein is CASSERRDEQYF.

A word on this clone: One end of the junction varies from germline; a read error may be responsible. The rearrangement uses TRBV5-1 and TRBJ2-1, with D unclear. Germline CDR1 SGHRS, CDR2 YFSETQ. The CDR3 length is 12 residues. CDR3 DNA sequence: TGCGCTAGCAGCTCGAGTGGGAATGAGCAGTTCTTC. It translates to CASSSSGNEQFF. Combining the CDR3 with reference TRBV5-1 and TRBJ2-1 gives the whole variable domain KAGVTQTPRYLIKTRGQQVTLSCSPISGHRSVSWYQQTPGQGLQFLFEYFSETQRNKGNFPGRFSGRQFSNSRSEMNVSTLELGDSALYLCASSSSGNEQFFGPGTRLTVL.

This clone was picked up many times. The chain combines TRBV10-2 with TRBJ2-7; TRBD2 agrees at 11 bases. V shed 4 bases, J shed 5 bases, and the junction held 7 bases outside the gene matches. From germline, CDR1 is WSHSY and CDR2 SAAADI. This CDR3 has 15 amino acids. The DNA for the CDR3 is TGCGCCAGCAGTGCAACTAGCGGGAGTCTGAACGAGCAGTACTTC. It yields the protein CASSATSGSLNEQYF.

In regard to this clone: Since a much larger clone is just one base distant, this may be a read error. This sequence joins TRBV11-2 and TRBJ1-2; D may be TRBD1 (5 bases). Germline CDR1 and CDR2: SGHAT and FQNNGV. The V gene lost 3 bases and the J gene lost 0 bases, with 8 bases spanning the gap. The CDR3 has 14 amino acids. CDR3 nucleotides: TGTGCCAGCAGCTTGACAGTAGCTAACTATGGCTACACCTTC. This sequence encodes CASSLTVANYGYTF.

The CDR3 spells CASRLRWTGNQPQHF. The CDR3 DNA reads as TGTGCCAGCAGACTAAGGTGGACAGGGAATCAGCCCCAGCATTTT. The chain employs TRBV2 and TRBJ1-5; 8 nucleotides agree with TRBD1. This CDR3 has 15 residues. Trimming removed 6 bases from V and 4 bases from J; junction bases left unmatched: 8. Looked up from germline, CDR1 is SNHLY and CDR2 is FYNNEI.

CDR3 sequence (DNA): TGTGCCAGTAGTCCCCTAGGGACCGGGGAGCTGTTTTTT. Its protein is CASSPLGTGELFF. This chain joins TRBV19 and TRBJ2-2, with D unresolved. Per the germline V gene, CDR1 is LNHDA and CDR2 is SQIVND (reference sequence). The CDR3 runs 13 residues. V lost 5 bases and J lost 5, with 9 bases in between.

The chain employs TRBV4-2 and TRBJ2-1, with D possibly matching TRBD1 (5 bases). CDR3 length equals 18 residues. Germline V lookup: CDR1 LGHNA, CDR2 YNFKEQ. V shed 4 bases and J shed 4 bases, with 23 bases lying between them. The chain's CDR3 is CASSPNARTPALYNEQFF. In DNA, the CDR3 is TGTGCCAGCAGCCCTAATGCTCGGACACCCGCACTATACAATGAGCAGTTCTTC.

CDR3 nucleotide sequence: TGTGCCAGCAGTTCCTACAGGGGGCGAGAGACCCAGTACTTC. It yields the protein CASSSYRGRETQYF. This sequence joins TRBV28 and TRBJ2-5; the match to TRBD1 covers 9 bases. The CDR3 sequence is 14 residues long. The J segment lost 4 bases and the V segment lost 4 bases, leaving 4 bases of the junction unmatched. The germline V gene has CDR1 MDHEN and CDR2 SYDVKM. The full variable domain, with the rest looked up from reference TRBV28 and TRBJ2-5, is DVKVTQSSRYLVKRTGEKVFLECVQDMDHENMFWYRQDPGLGLRLIYFSYDVKMKEKGDIPEGYSVSREKKERFSLILESASTNQTSMYLCASSSYRGRETQYFGPGTRLLVL.

The rearrangement uses TRBV6-5 and TRBJ1-1; TRBD1 aligns across 7 bases. After removal of 6 bases from V and 4 bases from J, the junction contained 5 bases not matched to a gene. This CDR3 has 13 amino acids. The V gene's germline CDR1 is MNHEY and CDR2 SVGAGI. For the CDR3, the DNA is TGTGCCAGCAGACCCCCAGGGGGCACTGAAGCTTTCTTT. Protein: CASRPPGGTEAFF.

The chain combines TRBV28 with TRBJ1-1, with D perhaps TRBD1 (6 bases). The germline gives CDR1 MDHEN, CDR2 SYDVKM. The CDR3 covers 14 residues. V gave up 4 bases and J gave up 3 bases, with 12 bases separating them. The CDR3 bases are TGTGCCAGCAGTTCCCACAGGGCTCACACTGAAGCTTTCTTT. Translation: CASSSHRAHTEAFF.